This entry concerns a single T cell receptor (beta chain). Germline V gene lookup returns CDR1 LGHDT and CDR2 YNNKEL (reference sequence). The CDR3 spans 17 residues. Germline trimming cut 4 bases from V and 0 bases from J; bases unmatched to any gene: 9. These data originate in a study of blood T cell repertoires in COVID-19. The assay was immunoSEQ multiplex PCR, and TCRdb's table has in-frame clones only and misses some. The repertoire has 55,000 to 75,000 clones, 70% to 80% of them found once; the top ten carry less than 40%. The genes are TRBV3-1 (or the pseudogene TRBV3-2) and TRBJ1-3, with 7 bases aligning to TRBD1. This TCR derives from an older woman with acute or convalescent COVID-19. The sequenced sample was peripheral blood. The CDR3: CASSRRQGKSSGNTIYF. Written as DNA, the CDR3 is TGTGCCAGCAGCCGTCGACAGGGCAAAAGCTCTGGAAACACCATATATTTT.